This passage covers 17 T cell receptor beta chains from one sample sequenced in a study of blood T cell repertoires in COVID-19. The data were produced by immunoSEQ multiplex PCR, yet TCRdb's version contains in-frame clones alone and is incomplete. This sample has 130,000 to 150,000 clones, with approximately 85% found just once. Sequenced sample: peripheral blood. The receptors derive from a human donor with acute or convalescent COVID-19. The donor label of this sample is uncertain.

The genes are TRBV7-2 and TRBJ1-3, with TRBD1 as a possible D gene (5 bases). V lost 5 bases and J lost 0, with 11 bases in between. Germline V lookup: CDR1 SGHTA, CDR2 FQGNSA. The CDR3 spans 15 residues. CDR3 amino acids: CASSVGLTSGNTIYF. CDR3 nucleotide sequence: TGTGCCAGCAGCGTGGGACTGACCTCTGGAAACACCATATATTTT.

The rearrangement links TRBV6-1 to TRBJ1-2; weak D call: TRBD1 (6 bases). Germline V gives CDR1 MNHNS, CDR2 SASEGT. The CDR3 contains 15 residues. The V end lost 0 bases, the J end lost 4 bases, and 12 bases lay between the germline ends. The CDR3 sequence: CASSEAVGGSYGYTF. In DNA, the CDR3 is TGTGCCAGCAGTGAAGCGGTAGGGGGATCCTATGGCTACACCTTC.

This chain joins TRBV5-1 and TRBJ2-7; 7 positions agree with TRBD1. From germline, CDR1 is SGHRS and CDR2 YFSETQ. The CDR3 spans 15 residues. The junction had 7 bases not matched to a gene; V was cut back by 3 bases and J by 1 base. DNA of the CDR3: TGCGCCAGCAGCTCCTGGACAGGCCCATCCTACGAGCAGTACGTC. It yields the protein CASSSWTGPSYEQYV.

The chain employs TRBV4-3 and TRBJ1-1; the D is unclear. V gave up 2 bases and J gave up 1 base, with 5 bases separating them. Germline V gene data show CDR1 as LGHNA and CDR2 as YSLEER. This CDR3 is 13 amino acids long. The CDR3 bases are TGCGCCAGCAGCCAATACGGGAACACTGAAGCTTTCTTT. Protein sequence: CASSQYGNTEAFF.

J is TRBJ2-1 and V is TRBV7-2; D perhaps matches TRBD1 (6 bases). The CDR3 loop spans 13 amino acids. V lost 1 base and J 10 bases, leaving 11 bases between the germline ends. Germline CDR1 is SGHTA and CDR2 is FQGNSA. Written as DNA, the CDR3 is TGTGCCAGCAGCTTAGTGAACAGGGCGGAGCAGTTCTTC. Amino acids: CASSLVNRAEQFF.

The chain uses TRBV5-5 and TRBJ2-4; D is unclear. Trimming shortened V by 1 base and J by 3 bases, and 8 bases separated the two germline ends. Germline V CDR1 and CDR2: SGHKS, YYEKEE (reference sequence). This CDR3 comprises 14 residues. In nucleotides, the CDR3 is TGTGCCAGCAGCTTGATAGAGAACAAAAACATTCAGTACTTC. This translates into CASSLIENKNIQYF.

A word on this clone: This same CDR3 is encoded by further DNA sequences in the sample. In nucleotides, the CDR3 is TGTGCCAGCAGTCGGGACACTGAAGCTTTCTTT. It encodes CASSRDTEAFF. The genes are TRBV6-2 or TRBV6-3 and TRBJ1-1, with D uncertain. Deletions cut 5 bases from V and 3 bases from J, with 4 bases between. The germline V gene encodes CDR1 MNHEY and CDR2 SVGEGT. The CDR3 is 11 residues long.

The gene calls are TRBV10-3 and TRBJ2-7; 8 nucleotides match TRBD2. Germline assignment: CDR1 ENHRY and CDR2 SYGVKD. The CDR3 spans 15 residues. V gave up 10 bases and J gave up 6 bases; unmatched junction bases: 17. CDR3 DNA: TGTGCCACCGGGAGTAGCTTTAGCGGGAATAGCGAGCAGTACGTC. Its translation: CATGSSFSGNSEQYV.

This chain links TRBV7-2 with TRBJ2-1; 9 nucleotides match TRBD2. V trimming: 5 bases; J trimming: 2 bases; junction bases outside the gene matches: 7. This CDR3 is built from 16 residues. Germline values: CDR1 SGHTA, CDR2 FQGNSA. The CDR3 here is CASSPRSGGPYNEQFF. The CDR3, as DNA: TGTGCCAGCAGCCCCCGCAGCGGGGGGCCCTACAATGAGCAGTTCTTC.

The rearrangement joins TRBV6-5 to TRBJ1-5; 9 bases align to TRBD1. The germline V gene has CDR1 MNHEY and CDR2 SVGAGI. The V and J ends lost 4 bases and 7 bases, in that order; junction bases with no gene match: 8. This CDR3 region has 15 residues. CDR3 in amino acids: CASSSRTGEVQPQHF. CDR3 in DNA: TGTGCCAGCAGTTCAAGGACAGGGGAGGTCCAGCCCCAGCATTTT.

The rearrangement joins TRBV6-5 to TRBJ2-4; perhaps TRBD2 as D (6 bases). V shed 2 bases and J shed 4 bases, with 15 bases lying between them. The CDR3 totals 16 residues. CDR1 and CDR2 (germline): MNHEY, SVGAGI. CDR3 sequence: CASSYGLGGAKNIQYF. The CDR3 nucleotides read TGTGCCAGCAGTTACGGCCTCGGGGGTGCGAAAAACATTCAGTACTTC.

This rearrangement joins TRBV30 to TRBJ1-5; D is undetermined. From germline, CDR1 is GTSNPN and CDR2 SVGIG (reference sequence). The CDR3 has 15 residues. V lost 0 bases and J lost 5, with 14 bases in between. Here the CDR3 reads CAWSVQEGPHQPQHF. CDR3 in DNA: TGTGCCTGGAGTGTACAAGAGGGTCCCCATCAGCCCCAGCATTTT.

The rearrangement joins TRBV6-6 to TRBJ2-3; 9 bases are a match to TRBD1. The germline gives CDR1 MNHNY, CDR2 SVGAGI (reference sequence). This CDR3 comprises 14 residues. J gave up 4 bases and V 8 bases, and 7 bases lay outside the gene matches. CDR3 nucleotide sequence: TGTGCCAGCCTTAGGACAGGGGTCCCAGATACGCAGTATTTT. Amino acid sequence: CASLRTGVPDTQYF.

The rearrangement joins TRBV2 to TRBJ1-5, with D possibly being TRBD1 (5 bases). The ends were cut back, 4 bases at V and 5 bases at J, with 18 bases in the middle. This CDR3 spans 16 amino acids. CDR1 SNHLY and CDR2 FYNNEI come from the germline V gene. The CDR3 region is CASSGSRSRVDQPQHF. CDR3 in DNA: TGTGCCAGCAGTGGTAGTAGGTCCAGGGTAGATCAGCCCCAGCATTTT.

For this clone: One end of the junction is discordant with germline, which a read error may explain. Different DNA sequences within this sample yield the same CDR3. This chain's CDR3 is CASSLGQLGYTF. The CDR3 bases are TGTGCCAGCAGTTTAGGACAGCTTGGCTACACTTTC. This chain uses TRBV28 with TRBJ1-2; weak D call: TRBD1 (6 bases). Per germline, CDR1 MDHEN and CDR2 SYDVKM. This CDR3 comprises 12 residues.

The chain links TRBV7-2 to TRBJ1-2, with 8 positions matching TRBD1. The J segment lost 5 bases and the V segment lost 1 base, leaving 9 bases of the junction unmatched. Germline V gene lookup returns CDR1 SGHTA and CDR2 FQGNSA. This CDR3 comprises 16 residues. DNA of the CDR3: TGTGCCAGCAGCTTAGGGGGACAGGACGCGAGTTATGGCTACACCTTC. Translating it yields CASSLGGQDASYGYTF.

The CDR3 spells CASSPYGKQETQYF. CDR3 sequence (DNA): TGTGCCAGCAGCCCGTACGGTAAACAAGAGACCCAGTACTTC. V usage is TRBV7-9 and J usage is TRBJ2-5, with unresolved D. The CDR3 has 14 amino acids. The V end lost 5 bases, the J end lost 2 bases, and 12 bases lay between the germline ends. Looked up from germline, CDR1 is SEHNR and CDR2 is FQNEAQ (reference sequence).